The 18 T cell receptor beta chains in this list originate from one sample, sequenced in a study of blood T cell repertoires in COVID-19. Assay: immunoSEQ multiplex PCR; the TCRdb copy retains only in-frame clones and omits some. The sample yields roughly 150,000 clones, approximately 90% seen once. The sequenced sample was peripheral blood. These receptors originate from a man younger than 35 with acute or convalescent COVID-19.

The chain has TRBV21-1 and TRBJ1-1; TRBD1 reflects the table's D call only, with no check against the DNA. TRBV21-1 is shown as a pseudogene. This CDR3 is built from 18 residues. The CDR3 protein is CASSPMIQGFEMNTEAFF. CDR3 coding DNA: TGTGCCAGCAGTCCAATGATACAGGGTTTCGAAATGAACACTGAAGCTTTCTTT.

The chain's CDR3 is CASSPGQGPNQPQHF. Written as DNA, the CDR3 is TGTGCCAGTAGCCCTGGACAGGGCCCAAATCAGCCCCAGCATTTT. The chain recombines TRBV19 with TRBJ1-5; 8 bases are shared with TRBD1. CDR3 length: 15 amino acids. After removal of 6 bases from V and 4 bases from J, the junction contained 8 bases not matched to a gene. Germline V gene lookup returns CDR1 LNHDA and CDR2 SQIVND (reference sequence).

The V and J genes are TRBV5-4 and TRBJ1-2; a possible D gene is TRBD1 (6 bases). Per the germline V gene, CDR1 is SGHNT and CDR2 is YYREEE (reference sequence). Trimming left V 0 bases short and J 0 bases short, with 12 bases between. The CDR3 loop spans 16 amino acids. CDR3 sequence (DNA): TGTGCCAGCAGCTTGGGAGGGGGAGCACCTAACTATGGCTACACCTTC. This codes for CASSLGGGAPNYGYTF.

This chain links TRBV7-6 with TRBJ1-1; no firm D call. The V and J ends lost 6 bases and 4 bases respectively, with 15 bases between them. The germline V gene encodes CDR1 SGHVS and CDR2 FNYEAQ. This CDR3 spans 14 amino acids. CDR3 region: CASSLDRESTEAFF. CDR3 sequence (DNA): TGTGCCAGCAGTTTGGATAGGGAGAGCACTGAAGCTTTCTTT.

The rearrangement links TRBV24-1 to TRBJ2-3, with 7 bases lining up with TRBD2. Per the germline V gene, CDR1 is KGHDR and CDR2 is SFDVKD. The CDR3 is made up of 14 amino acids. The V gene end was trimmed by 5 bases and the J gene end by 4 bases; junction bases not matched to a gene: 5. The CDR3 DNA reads TGTGCCACCAGTGTAGCGGGCGCGGCAGATACGCAGTATTTT. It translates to CATSVAGAADTQYF.

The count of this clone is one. The CDR3 region is CASSQVRTGQETQYF. The CDR3 nucleotides read TGTGCCAGCAGCCAAGTACGGACAGGGCAAGAGACCCAGTACTTC. The chain employs TRBV3-1 (or the pseudogene TRBV3-2) and TRBJ2-5; 8 nucleotides align to TRBD1. Unmatched junction bases numbered 3, after V lost 1 base and J lost 2 bases. Germline V gene lookup returns CDR1 LGHDT and CDR2 YNNKEL (reference sequence). CDR3 length: 15 residues.

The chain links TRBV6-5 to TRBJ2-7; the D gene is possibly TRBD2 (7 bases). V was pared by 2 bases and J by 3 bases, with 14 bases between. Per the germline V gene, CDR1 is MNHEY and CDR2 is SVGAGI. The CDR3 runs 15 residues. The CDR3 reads CASSYVGGADYEQYF. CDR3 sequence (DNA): TGTGCCAGCAGTTACGTGGGGGGGGCTGACTACGAGCAGTACTTC.

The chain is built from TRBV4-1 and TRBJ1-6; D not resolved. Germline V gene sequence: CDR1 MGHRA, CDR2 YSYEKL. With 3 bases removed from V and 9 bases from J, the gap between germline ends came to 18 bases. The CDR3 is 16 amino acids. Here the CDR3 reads CASSHEGAKKSSPLHF. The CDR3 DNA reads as TGCGCCAGCAGCCATGAGGGAGCCAAAAAGAGTTCACCCCTCCACTTT.

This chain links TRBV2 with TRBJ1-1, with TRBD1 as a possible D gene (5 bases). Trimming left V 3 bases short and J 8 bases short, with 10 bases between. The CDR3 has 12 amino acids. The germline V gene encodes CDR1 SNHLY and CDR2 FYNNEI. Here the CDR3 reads CASSELGGEAFF. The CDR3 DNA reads TGTGCCAGCAGTGAGCTGGGGGGGGAAGCTTTCTTT.

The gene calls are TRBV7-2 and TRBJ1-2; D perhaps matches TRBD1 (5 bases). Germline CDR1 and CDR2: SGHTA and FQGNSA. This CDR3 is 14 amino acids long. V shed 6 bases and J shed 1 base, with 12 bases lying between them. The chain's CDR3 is CASSRDSLNYGYTF. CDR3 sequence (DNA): TGTGCCAGCAGTCGAGACAGTCTTAACTATGGCTACACCTTC.

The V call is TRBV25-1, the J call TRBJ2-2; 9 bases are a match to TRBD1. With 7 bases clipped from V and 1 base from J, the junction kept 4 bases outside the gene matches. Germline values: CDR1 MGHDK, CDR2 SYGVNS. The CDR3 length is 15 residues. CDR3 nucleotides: TGTGCCAGCACCGTGGACAGGGGGAACACCGGGGAGCTGTTTTTT. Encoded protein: CASTVDRGNTGELFF.

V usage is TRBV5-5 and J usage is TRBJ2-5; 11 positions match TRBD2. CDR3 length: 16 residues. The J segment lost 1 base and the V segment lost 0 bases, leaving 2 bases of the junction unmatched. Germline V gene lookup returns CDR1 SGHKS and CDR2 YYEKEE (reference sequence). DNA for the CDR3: TGTGCCAGCAGCTTGGGGGGACTAGCGGTCCAAGAGACCCAGTACTTC. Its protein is CASSLGGLAVQETQYF.

The CDR3 region is CASSPGTAPREQFF. The CDR3, as DNA: TGCGCCAGCAGCCCTGGGACAGCGCCCCGGGAGCAGTTCTTC. This chain connects TRBV5-1 to TRBJ2-1; 7 nucleotides agree with TRBD1. Germline V gene sequence: CDR1 SGHRS, CDR2 YFSETQ. V dropped 4 bases and J dropped 10; count of bases not matched to a gene: 11. This CDR3 has 14 residues.

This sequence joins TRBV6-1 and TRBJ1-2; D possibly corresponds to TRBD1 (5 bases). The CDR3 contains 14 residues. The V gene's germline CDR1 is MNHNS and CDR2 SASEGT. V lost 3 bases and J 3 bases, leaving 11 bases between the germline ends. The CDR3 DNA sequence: TGTGCCAGCAGTGAGGGGGGGGGACACTATGGCTACACCTTC. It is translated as CASSEGGGHYGYTF.

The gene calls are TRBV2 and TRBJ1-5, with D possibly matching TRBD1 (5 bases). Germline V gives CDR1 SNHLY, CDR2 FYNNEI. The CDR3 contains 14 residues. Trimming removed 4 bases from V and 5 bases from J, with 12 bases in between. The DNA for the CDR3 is TGTGCCAGCAGTGCTGGACGGGGGGATCAGCCCCAGCATTTT. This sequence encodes CASSAGRGDQPQHF.

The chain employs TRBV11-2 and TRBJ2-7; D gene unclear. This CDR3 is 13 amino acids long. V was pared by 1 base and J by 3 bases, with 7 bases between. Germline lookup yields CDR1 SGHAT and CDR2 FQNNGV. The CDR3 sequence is CASSLGSNYEQYF. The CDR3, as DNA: TGTGCCAGCAGCTTAGGCAGTAACTACGAGCAGTACTTC.

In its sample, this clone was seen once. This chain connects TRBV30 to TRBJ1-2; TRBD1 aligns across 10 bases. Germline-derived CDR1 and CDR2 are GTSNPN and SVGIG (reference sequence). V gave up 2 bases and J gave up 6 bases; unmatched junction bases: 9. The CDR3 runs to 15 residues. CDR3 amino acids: CAWSTRGQGSNGYTF. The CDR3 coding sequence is TGTGCCTGGAGTACCCGGGGACAGGGGTCCAATGGCTACACCTTC.

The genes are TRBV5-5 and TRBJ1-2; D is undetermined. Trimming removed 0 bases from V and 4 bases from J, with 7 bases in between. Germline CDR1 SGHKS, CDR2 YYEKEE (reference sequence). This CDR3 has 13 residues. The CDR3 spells CASSLGGAYGYTF. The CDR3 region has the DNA TGTGCCAGCAGCTTGGGAGGAGCCTATGGCTACACCTTC.